A single sample gave rise to the 4 T cell receptor beta chains below, sequenced in a study of cytomegalovirus exposure and HLA in healthy donors. The PCR ran on 60 Vbeta and 13 Jbeta primers. TCRdb keeps only in-frame clones here, not all; method: immunoSEQ multiplex PCR. The sample shows 99,000 or so clones, just under 80% of them seen only once. Sequencing input: PBMCs. The source of these receptors is a young man in good health and CMV-seronegative.

The V gene is TRBV5-1, the J gene TRBJ2-3, with D possibly TRBD2 on 6 matching bases. The CDR3 is 14 amino acids. V was clipped by 2 bases and J by 2 bases, with 9 bases between them. Germline V gene data show CDR1 as SGHRS and CDR2 as YFSETQ. CDR3 coding DNA: TGCGCCAGCAGCTTACTAGCAGACACAGATACGCAGTATTTT. Its protein is CASSLLADTDTQYF.

The V call is TRBV9, the J call TRBJ2-5; D is perhaps TRBD1 (5 bases). The CDR3 is made up of 16 amino acids. V was cut by 0 bases and J by 5 bases, with 17 bases left in between. Germline V gene sequence: CDR1 SGDLS, CDR2 YYNGEE. This CDR3 is CASSVGGDRTTETQYF. CDR3 bases: TGTGCCAGCAGCGTAGGGGGCGATCGTACAACTGAGACCCAGTACTTC.

This chain joins TRBV5-4 and TRBJ2-7; no definite D call. The CDR3 length is 15 residues. CDR1 and CDR2 from the germline V gene are SGHNT and YYREEE (reference sequence). Trimming took 0 bases from V and 7 from J, leaving 17 bases between them. The DNA of the CDR3 is TGTGCCAGCAGCTTGGCGGCAGAGACTGCACGGGAGCAGTACTTC. This encodes CASSLAAETAREQYF.

The genes are TRBV2 and TRBJ1-3, with a tentative D call TRBD1 (6 bases). This CDR3 spans 13 amino acids. The V end lost 7 bases, the J end lost 1 base, and 8 bases lay between the germline ends. The germline V gene has CDR1 SNHLY and CDR2 FYNNEI. CDR3 protein: CASIRGSGNTIYF. Written as DNA, the CDR3 is TGTGCCAGCATAAGGGGGTCTGGAAACACCATATATTTT.